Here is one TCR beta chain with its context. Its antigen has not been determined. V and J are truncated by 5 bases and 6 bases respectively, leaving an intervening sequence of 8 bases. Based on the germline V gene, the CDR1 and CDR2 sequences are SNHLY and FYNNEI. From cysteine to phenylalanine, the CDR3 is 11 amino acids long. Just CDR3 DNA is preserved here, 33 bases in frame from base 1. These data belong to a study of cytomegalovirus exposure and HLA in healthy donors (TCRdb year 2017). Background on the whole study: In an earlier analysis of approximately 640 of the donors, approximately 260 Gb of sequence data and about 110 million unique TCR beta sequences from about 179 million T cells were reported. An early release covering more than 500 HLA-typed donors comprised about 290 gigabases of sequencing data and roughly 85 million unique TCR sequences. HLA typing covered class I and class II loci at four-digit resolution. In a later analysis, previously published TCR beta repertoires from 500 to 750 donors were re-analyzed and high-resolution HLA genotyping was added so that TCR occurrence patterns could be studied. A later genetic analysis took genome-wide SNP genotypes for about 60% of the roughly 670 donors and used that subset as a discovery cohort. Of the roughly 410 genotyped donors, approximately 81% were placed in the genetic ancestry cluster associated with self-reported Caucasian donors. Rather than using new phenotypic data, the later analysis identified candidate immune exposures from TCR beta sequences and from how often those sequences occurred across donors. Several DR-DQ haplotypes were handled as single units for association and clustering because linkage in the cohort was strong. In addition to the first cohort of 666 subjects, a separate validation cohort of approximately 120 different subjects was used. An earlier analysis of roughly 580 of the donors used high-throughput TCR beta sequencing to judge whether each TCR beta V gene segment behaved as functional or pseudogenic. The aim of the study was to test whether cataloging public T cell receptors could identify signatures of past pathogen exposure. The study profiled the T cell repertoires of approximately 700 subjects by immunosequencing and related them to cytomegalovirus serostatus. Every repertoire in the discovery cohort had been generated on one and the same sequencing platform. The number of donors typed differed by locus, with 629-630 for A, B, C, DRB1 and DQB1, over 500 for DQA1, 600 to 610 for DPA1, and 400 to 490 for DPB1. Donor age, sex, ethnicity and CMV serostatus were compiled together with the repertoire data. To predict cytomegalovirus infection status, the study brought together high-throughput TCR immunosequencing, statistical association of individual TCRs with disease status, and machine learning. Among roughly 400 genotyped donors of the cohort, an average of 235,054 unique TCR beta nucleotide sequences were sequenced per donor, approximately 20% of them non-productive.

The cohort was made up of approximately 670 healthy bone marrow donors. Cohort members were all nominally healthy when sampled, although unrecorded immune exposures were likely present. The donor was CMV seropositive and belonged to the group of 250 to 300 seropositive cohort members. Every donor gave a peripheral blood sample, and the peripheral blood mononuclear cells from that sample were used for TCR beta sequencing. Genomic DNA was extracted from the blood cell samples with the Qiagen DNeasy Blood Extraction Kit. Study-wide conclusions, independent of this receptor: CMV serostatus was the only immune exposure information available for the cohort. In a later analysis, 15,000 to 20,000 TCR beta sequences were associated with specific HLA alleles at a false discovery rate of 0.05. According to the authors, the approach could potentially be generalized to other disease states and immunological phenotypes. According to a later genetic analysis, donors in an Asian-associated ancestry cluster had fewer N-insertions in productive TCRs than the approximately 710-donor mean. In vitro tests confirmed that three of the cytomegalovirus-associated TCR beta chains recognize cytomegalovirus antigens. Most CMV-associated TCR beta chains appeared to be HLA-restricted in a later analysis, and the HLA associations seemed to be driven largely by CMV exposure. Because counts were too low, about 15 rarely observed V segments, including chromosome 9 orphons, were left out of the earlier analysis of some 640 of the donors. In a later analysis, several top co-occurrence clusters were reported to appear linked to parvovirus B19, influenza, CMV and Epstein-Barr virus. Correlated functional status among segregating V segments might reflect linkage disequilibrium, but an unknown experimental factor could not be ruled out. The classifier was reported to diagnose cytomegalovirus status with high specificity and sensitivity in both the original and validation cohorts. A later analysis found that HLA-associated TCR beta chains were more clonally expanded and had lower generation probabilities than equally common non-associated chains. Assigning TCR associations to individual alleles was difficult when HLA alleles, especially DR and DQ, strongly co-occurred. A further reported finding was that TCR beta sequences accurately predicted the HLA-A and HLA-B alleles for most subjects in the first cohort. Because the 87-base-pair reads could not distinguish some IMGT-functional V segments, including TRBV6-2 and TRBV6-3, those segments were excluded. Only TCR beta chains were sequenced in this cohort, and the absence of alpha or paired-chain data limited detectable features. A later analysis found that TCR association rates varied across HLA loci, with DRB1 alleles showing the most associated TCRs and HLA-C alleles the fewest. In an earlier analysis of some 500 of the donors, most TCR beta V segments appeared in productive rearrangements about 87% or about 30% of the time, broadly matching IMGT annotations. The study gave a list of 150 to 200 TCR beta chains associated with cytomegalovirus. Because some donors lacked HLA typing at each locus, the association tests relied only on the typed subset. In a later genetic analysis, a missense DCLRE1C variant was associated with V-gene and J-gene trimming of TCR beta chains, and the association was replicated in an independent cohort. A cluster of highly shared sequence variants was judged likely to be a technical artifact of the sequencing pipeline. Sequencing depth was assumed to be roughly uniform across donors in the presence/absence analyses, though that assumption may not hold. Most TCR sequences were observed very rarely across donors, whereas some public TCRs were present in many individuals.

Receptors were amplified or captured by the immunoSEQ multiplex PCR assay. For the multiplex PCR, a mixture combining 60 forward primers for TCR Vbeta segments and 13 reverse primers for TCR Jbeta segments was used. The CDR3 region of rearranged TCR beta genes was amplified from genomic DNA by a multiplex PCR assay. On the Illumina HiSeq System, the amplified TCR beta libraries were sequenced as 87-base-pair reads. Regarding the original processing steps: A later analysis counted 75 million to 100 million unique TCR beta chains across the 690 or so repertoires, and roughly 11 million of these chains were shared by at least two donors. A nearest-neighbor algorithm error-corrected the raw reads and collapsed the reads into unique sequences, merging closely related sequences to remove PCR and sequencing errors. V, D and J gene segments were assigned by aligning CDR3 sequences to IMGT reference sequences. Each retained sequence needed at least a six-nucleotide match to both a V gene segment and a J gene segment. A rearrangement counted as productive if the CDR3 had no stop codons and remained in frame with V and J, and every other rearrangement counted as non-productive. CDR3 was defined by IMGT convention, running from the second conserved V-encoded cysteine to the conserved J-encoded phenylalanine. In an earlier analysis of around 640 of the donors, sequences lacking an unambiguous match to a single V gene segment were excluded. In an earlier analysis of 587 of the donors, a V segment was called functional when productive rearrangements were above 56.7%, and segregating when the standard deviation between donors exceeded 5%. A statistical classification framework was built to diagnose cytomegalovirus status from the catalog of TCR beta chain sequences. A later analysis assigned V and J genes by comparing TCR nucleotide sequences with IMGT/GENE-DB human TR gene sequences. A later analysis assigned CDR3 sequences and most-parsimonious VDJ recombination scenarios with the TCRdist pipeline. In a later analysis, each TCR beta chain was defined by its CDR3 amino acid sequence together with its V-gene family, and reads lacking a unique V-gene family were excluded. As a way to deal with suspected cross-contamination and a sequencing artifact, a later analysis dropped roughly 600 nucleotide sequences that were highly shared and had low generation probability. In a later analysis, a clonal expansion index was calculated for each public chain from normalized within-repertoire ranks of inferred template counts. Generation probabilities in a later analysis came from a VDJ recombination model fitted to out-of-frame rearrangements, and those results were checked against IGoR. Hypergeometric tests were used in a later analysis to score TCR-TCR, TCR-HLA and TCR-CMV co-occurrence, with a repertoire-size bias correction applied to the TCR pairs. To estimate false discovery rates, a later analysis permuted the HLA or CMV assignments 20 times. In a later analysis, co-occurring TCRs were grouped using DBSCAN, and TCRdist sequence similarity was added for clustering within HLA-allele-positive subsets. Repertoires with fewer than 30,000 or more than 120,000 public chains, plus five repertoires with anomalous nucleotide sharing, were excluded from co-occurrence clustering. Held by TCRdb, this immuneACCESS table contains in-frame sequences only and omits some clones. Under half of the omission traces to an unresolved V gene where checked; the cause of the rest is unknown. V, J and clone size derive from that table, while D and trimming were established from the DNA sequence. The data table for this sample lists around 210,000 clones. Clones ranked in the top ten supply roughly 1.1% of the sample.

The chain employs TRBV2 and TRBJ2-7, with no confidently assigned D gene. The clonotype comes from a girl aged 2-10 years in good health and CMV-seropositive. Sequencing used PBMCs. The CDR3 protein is CASSLQFEQYF. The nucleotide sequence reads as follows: TGTGCCAGCAGTTTACAATTCGAGCAGTACTTC. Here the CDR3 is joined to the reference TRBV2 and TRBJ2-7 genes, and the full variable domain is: EPEVTQTPSHQVTQMGQEVILRCVPISNHLYFYWYRQILGQKVEFLVSFYNNEISEKSEIFDDQFSVERPDGSNFTLKIRSTKLEDSAMYFCASSLQFEQYFGPGTRLTVT.